This T cell receptor beta chain was sequenced during a study of T cells after posttransplantation cyclophosphamide. A marrow graft followed busulfan-fludarabine conditioning, with cyclophosphamide on days +3 and +4. The protocol was immunoSEQ multiplex PCR, while the TCRdb copy is restricted to in-frame clones and leaves out a portion. The top ten hold roughly 15% of the sample, which has about 10,000 clones, 80% to 85% seen once. Study results and caveats: TRB clonality was highly associated with recipient CMV seropositivity and reactivation.

This clone was found once. Its target is not known. The V gene's germline CDR1 is SGHDN and CDR2 FVKESK. The ends lost 4 bases at V and 0 bases at J; junction bases unmatched: 5. The CDR3 loop spans 15 amino acids. The sample was PBMCs, taken 1,900 to 2,000 days after a stem cell transplant with posttransplant cyclophosphamide. The chain links TRBV14 to TRBJ2-5; 7 bases match TRBD1. The receptor was derived from a female patient between 40 and 50 years old who received an allogeneic stem cell transplant from a related donor, was CMV-positive, and had no GVHD. Some T cells could come from the graft donor. CDR3 coding DNA: TGTGCCAGCAGCCCGGGACAGAGGTACCAAGAGACCCAGTACTTC. It encodes CASSPGQRYQETQYF.